This TCR beta chain was sequenced during a study of human T cells and chemical hapten exposure (dated by TCRdb to about 2021). About the investigation overall: For sensitization, 2% DPC in acetone was applied to a roughly 2 cm by roughly 2 cm area of upper inner arm skin. Patients additionally received weekly therapeutic DPC doses to the scalp throughout the roughly 25-week study period. Patch testing on the upper back used Finn chambers containing 0.01% DPC, with scoring done after 6 days according to International Contact Dermatitis Research Group standards. Most of the patients in the cohort were female, and the cohort covered alopecia areata with under or over 50% scalp involvement, alopecia totalis and alopecia universalis. Libraries were pooled for sequencing, and per-sample TCR yields varied mainly because of small differences in library volumes within the pool. This study followed changes in the peripheral blood TCR repertoire in vivo during primary and secondary sensitization of alopecia patients to the hapten diphenylcyclopropenone (DPC). Blood samples were taken from patients before sensitization (week 0) and at 2, 6 and about 24 weeks after DPC sensitization. Twenty-nine alopecia patients provided blood for TCR sequencing at one to four time points (pre-sensitization, 2, 6 and 24 weeks).

Study-level results and caveats: Alopecia, a presumed autoimmune disease, was present in all patients, so the immune response of the patients might differ from that of healthy individuals. Significantly more large CDR3 similarity clusters were formed by expanded TCRs than by pre-sensitization or healthy control sets, consistent with antigen-driven responses. Repeated subsampling changed both the strength of the expansion versus patch-test correlation and the threshold at which that correlation became significant. No change with DPC sensitization was found in the number of TCRs above 1 in 1000 frequency, and no evidence of global repertoire structure alterations was found. A positive correlation was found between the number of PT1 expanded TCRs and patch test score, with significance reached at thresholds 8, 16 and 32 but not 4.

Receptors were amplified or captured by RACE. Instrument used: NextSeq 500. Library preparation attached unique molecular identifiers to individual cDNA molecules for quantitative, reproducible TCR counting. Both TCR alpha and TCR beta chains were sequenced from each blood RNA sample. In the authors' own workflow: The median number of TCRs per sample was approximately 96,000, ranging from roughly 20,000 to 690,600. The Decombinator software suite was used to annotate the V, J and CDR3 of the TCR reads. Every sample was subsampled to the same number of TCRs (28,000) for the PS versus PT1 abundance plots. TCRs were defined as expanded if absent before sensitization and observed at least eight times at the 2-week time point. The public reads were reanalyzed by TCRdb: fastp trimming at Q25, MiXCR alignment, in-frame beta chains only. CDR3 protein duplicates are merged, each entry listing the most common genes and DNA. TCRdb's processing, not the authors' own work, is the source of the V and J calls. The sample table records under 150,000 distinct CDR3 sequences; roughly an eighth of these occur just once. Of the sample, roughly 1.5% falls within the top ten clones.

In the case of this clonotype: It has no known antigen specificity. Base qualities are not provided; no much larger clone lies one nucleotide away.

In light of the paper, this sample's time point label describes: patch test 1, 2 weeks after DPC sensitization. The treatment or condition label here, explained by the study, means: therapeutic diphenylcyclopropenone sensitization with weekly scalp DPC. Blood at each patch-test visit was drawn before the patch test was applied. To be eligible, patients had to be aged 18 to 70, diagnosed with alopecia and judged suitable for DPC therapy, while pregnant patients were excluded. Total RNA was extracted from unfractionated whole blood that had been collected in Tempus Blood RNA tubes. The TCR originated in a woman between 45 and 65 years old with alopecia areata. Some clones in this sample may be carry-over from other donors' samples. The specimen comprised whole blood, sampled in connection with sensitization to the hapten diphenylcyclopropenone (DPC).

Here is the DNA: TGCAGTGCTTCCCGGGACATTCGCTATGGCTACACCTTC. Translated, it reads CSASRDIRYGYTF. Recombination joined TRBV20-1 with TRBJ1-2, with TRBD1 perhaps the D gene, on 6 matching bases. The germline ends are 14 bases apart after V is trimmed by 5 bases and J by 4 bases. Taken from the germline V gene (reference sequence), the CDR1 and CDR2 loops are DFQATT and SNEGSKA. The CDR3 runs 13 amino acids, cysteine and phenylalanine included. Only the CDR3 DNA is retained, 39 bases long and in frame from the first base.